The 8 T cell receptor beta chains given below trace back to one sample, sequenced in a study of cytomegalovirus exposure and HLA in healthy donors. PCR used 60 Vbeta primers and 13 Jbeta primers. The protocol was immunoSEQ multiplex PCR, while the TCRdb copy is restricted to in-frame clones and leaves out a portion. In the table there are approximately 190,000 clones, around 86% of which are singletons. Sample: PBMCs. The receptor source for this set is a man aged 40-50 years in good health and CMV-seropositive.

Here the CDR3 reads CASSWRDRVYEQYF. Written as DNA, the CDR3 is TGTGCCAGCAGCTGGAGGGACAGGGTCTACGAGCAGTACTTC. V gene TRBV5-4 combines with J gene TRBJ2-7; TRBD1 matches 9 bases. The germline V gene encodes CDR1 SGHNT and CDR2 YYREEE (reference sequence). There are 14 residues in the CDR3. V dropped 3 bases and J dropped 3; count of bases not matched to a gene: 4.

The rearrangement joins TRBV11-2 to TRBJ2-2; D might be TRBD1 (5 bases). The CDR3 extends over 15 amino acids. Looked up from germline, CDR1 is SGHAT and CDR2 is FQNNGV. Trimming shortened V by 3 bases and J by 2 bases, and 10 bases separated the two germline ends. The CDR3 DNA is TGTGCCAGCAGCTTCCAGGGTTCAAACACCGGGGAGCTGTTTTTT. Translating it yields CASSFQGSNTGELFF.

This clone was seen a handful of times. The chain employs TRBV6-6 and TRBJ2-7; 7 bases match TRBD1. Germline trimming cut 6 bases from V and 2 bases from J; bases unmatched to any gene: 7. CDR3 length: 14 amino acids. Germline lookup yields CDR1 MNHNY and CDR2 SVGAGI (reference sequence). Written as DNA, the CDR3 is TGTGCCAGCAGCCCCCGACAGGGCACCTACGAGCAGTACTTC. Translation gives CASSPRQGTYEQYF.

The chain links TRBV27 to TRBJ2-1, with D perhaps TRBD2 (6 bases). The CDR3 has 17 amino acids. V dropped 0 bases and J dropped 2 bases, with 14 bases sitting between them. Per germline, CDR1 MNHEY and CDR2 SMNVEV (reference sequence). The CDR3 coding sequence is TGTGCCAGCAGTTTATCGTCGGGCGGGGAGACCTACAATGAGCAGTTCTTC. This codes for CASSLSSGGETYNEQFF.

This clone was observed a few times. The V call is TRBV6-5, the J call TRBJ1-1, with D possibly matching TRBD1 (6 bases). The CDR3 has 11 amino acids. V was pared by 6 bases and J by 4 bases, with 6 bases between. Germline CDR1 is MNHEY and CDR2 is SVGAGI. In DNA form, the CDR3 reads TGTGCCAGCAGGACAGGCACTGAAGCTTTCTTT. Translated: CASRTGTEAFF.

The rearrangement joins TRBV29-1 to TRBJ1-4; perhaps TRBD1 as D (6 bases). The CDR3 has 14 residues. CDR1 and CDR2 (germline): SQVTM, ANQGSEA. The ends were cut back, 5 bases at V and 7 bases at J, with 17 bases in the middle. The CDR3 DNA follows: TGCAGCGTTTCCACGACAGGAAGACTTGAAAAACTGTTTTTT. The encoded protein is CSVSTTGRLEKLFF.

Concerning this clone itself: The junction and the germline gene differ at one end; a read error may be behind it. V usage is TRBV4-2 and J usage is TRBJ1-2; tentative D call: TRBD1 (5 bases). The germline CDR1 and CDR2 sequences are LGHNA and YNFKEQ. The CDR3 length is 15 residues. The DNA of the CDR3 is TGTGCCAGCAGCCAAGTTGCAGGGTTTTCCCAAATTCCCAACTTC. Translated: CASSQVAGFSQIPNF.

The chain carries TRBV5-1 and TRBJ1-5; no definite D call. V lost 1 base to trimming and J lost 0 bases, with 8 bases between them. Germline lookup yields CDR1 SGHRS and CDR2 YFSETQ. The CDR3 runs 15 residues. CDR3: CASSLTGFSNQPQHF. The CDR3 DNA reads TGCGCCAGCAGCTTGACGGGGTTTAGCAATCAGCCCCAGCATTTT.